This T cell receptor (beta chain) is from a study of blood T cell repertoires in COVID-19. Study background: The United States, Italy and Spain were the sources of the acute and convalescent COVID-19 samples.

V lost 1 base, J lost 1 base, and 7 bases lay in between. This CDR3 is 14 amino acids long. Per the germline V gene, CDR1 is LNHDA and CDR2 is SQIVND (reference sequence). A Seattle source enrolled patients during active infection and followed them longitudinally. In the original analysis: Nucleated cell number was recorded as an estimate derived from reference gene primer amplification. The table came from immunoSEQ multiplex PCR; TCRdb's copy has only in-frame clones and leaves some out. The V and J calls and clone size are taken from that table; D and trimming were inferred from the DNA. This table has approximately 280,000 clones, about 88% appearing once. In the case of this clone: The sample holds other DNA sequences that translate to the same CDR3.

The TCR was taken from a human donor with COVID-19, enrolled during active disease. The donor label of this sample is uncertain. The genes are TRBV19 and TRBJ2-5, with a weak D call TRBD1 (6 bases). Sequenced: peripheral blood. Here the CDR3 reads CASSIGGGQETQYF. CDR3 nucleotides: TGTGCCAGTAGTATAGGAGGGGGCCAAGAGACCCAGTACTTC.